This T cell receptor beta chain was recorded in a study of blood T cell repertoires in COVID-19 (dated by TCRdb to 2019 to 2021). About the full investigation: The collaborator samples originated in the United States, Italy and Spain and spanned the acute and convalescent phases of COVID-19. HLA class I and class II types, where available, came from metadata supplied by the sample provider rather than from assay-based typing. The material from the prospective study consisted of cDNA or gDNA derived from T cells, B-cell-depleted T cells, or PBMCs. Samples were obtained from the ongoing ImmuneRACE study (first 160 participants) and from some 1,200 subjects provided by 6 global collaborators. Subjects who had been exposed to COVID-19, were actively infected with it, or had recovered from it provided the deeply sampled blood TCRbeta repertoires that made up the dataset. Nearly every sample came with metadata listing a de-identified subject ID, COVID-19 status, age in years and sex. The repertoires were made available in a free public database intended to serve as a resource for research on the immune response to SARS-CoV-2.

Points on this clone: Its antigen remains undetermined. Base-call qualities are not available, and no considerably larger clone is one nucleotide away.

Trimming removed 2 bases from V and 7 bases from J, leaving 12 bases between the germline ends. In the germline V gene (reference sequence), CDR1 corresponds to SGHKS and CDR2 to YYEKEE. Counted from cysteine to phenylalanine, this CDR3 has 13 amino acids. The only DNA kept is the CDR3, 39 bases in frame from the first base. What the work shows at the level of the full study, not this receptor alone: How much clinical and demographic metadata was included differed by source and by participant, and the metadata was provided uncurated.

In the prospective study, participants were roughly 18 to 90 years old, resided in approximately 22 geographic areas of the United States, and were enrolled through a virtual design. In the prospective study, cohorts were assigned on the basis of participant-reported clinical history obtained from a screening survey and a study questionnaire. For ImmuneRACE Cohort 3, a participant was defined as recovered based on two consecutive negative NP/OP PCR tests, clearance by a healthcare professional, or resolution of symptoms. In the prospective study, mobile phlebotomists collected whole blood, serum and a nasopharyngeal or oropharyngeal swab from each participant. Participants in the prospective study had the option to provide additional blood draws and questionnaires over an approximately 2-month period. Blood samples from the prospective study were shipped frozen or at room temperature prior to DNA extraction.

TCRbeta CDR3 regions were amplified from genomic DNA using the immunoSEQ Assay, a bias-controlled multiplex PCR. As for the original processing: Nucleated cell counts per sample were estimated from amplification of reference gene primers within the assay. Sequence reads were collapsed and filtered to measure the absolute abundance of every unique TCRbeta CDR3 rearrangement. For each sample, productive Simpson clonality was calculated by taking the square root of Simpson's diversity index across productive rearrangements. This is the immuneACCESS table as TCRdb keeps it, with only in-frame sequences that have V and J called. A part of the clones is gone; compared with another copy, unresolved V genes explain less than half, and the rest is unexplained. V and J calls and clone size are copied from that table; D and trimming were computed from the DNA. This sample holds fewer than 600,000 clones; around 89% were observed only once. 1.5% to 2% of the sample lies in the top ten.

Sequencing was performed on PBMCs or T cells enriched from blood (not recorded which). In this chain, TRBV5-5 is recombined with TRBJ1-2, and the D gene may be TRBD1, 5 bases matching. The TCR sequence derives from a woman aged 40 to 50 who had recovered from COVID-19. The sequenced DNA: TGTGCCAGCAGCTTCCCAAAGGGGTTTGGCTACACCTTC. This translates into CASSFPKGFGYTF.